Shown below are 23 T cell receptor beta chains from a single sample sequenced in a study of shared clonotypes between healthy human individuals. Sequencing was performed with immunoSEQ multiplex PCR; in TCRdb, only in-frame clones are kept and a portion is missing. The sample holds just under 350,000 clones, 73% seen once. Sequenced input: memory CD4+ T cells sorted from blood. Subset in this sample: CD45RA-negative fraction. The receptors were sampled from a man in his thirties or forties in good health.

A single count supports this clone. This rearrangement joins TRBV6-5 to TRBJ1-1; D ambiguous. Per the germline V gene, CDR1 is MNHEY and CDR2 is SVGAGI. This CDR3 spans 14 amino acids. V lost 0 bases to trimming and J lost 5 bases, with 10 bases between them. The CDR3 loop is CASSYSGTKTEAFF. The CDR3 nucleotides read TGTGCCAGCAGTTACTCTGGAACCAAGACTGAAGCTTTCTTT.

The chain is built from TRBV12-5 and TRBJ1-5; D ambiguous. Germline CDR1 LGHNT, CDR2 FRNRAP. Trimming pared 2 bases from V and 0 bases from J, leaving 11 bases between. The CDR3 covers 16 residues. This CDR3 reads CASGLSPYLSNQPQHF. For the CDR3, the DNA is TGTGCTAGTGGTTTGAGCCCGTATCTTAGCAATCAGCCCCAGCATTTT. The variable domain in full, with the rest retrieved from reference TRBV12-5 and TRBJ1-5, is DARVTQTPRHKVTEMGQEVTMRCQPILGHNTVFWYRQTMMQGLELLAYFRNRAPLDDSGMPKDRFSAEMPDATLATLKIQPSEPRDSAVYFCASGLSPYLSNQPQHFGDGTRLSIL.

The table lists this clone with a few counts. With a far larger clone one base away, a read error is the likely cause. The identical CDR3 is also encoded by other nucleotide sequences in the sample. The V call is TRBV2, the J call TRBJ2-2; 11 bases map to TRBD1. With V trimmed by 6 bases and J by 1 base, 7 bases remained unmatched. This CDR3 spans 17 amino acids. Per germline, CDR1 SNHLY and CDR2 FYNNEI. The CDR3 protein is CASSLRGTGGNTGELFF. CDR3 in DNA: TGTGCCAGCAGCCTACGGGGGACAGGGGGGAACACCGGGGAGCTGTTTTTT. Using reference TRBV2 and TRBJ2-2 for the parts outside the CDR3, the full variable domain is EPEVTQTPSHQVTQMGQEVILRCVPISNHLYFYWYRQILGQKVEFLVSFYNNEISEKSEIFDDQFSVERPDGSNFTLKIRSTKLEDSAMYFCASSLRGTGGNTGELFFGEGSRLTVL.

This clone was seen more than once but under ten times. Other DNA sequences within the sample encode an identical CDR3. The chain uses TRBV5-1 and TRBJ2-7; 7 bases align to TRBD1. This CDR3 has 14 residues. The trim removed 4 bases at V and 2 bases at J, leaving 6 bases unmatched. From germline, CDR1 is SGHRS and CDR2 YFSETQ. The CDR3 is CASSPSTGTYEQYF. The CDR3 region has the DNA TGCGCCAGCAGCCCATCGACAGGGACCTACGAGCAGTACTTC.

The rearrangement uses TRBV9 and TRBJ1-1, with D hard to call. Looked up from germline, CDR1 is SGDLS and CDR2 is YYNGEE. V lost 3 bases to trimming and J lost 2 bases, with 5 bases between them. This CDR3 spans 12 amino acids. CDR3 DNA sequence: TGTGCCAGCAGCGCCGTTAACACTGAAGCTTTCTTT. This gives the protein CASSAVNTEAFF.

This clone was observed at least ten times. The same CDR3 arises from other DNA sequences in this sample as well. The V and J genes are TRBV9 and TRBJ2-3, with D possibly called TRBD1 or TRBD2 (5 bases each). V lost 0 bases and J 4 bases, leaving 12 bases between the germline ends. The CDR3 is 15 residues long. Germline-derived CDR1 and CDR2 are SGDLS and YYNGEE. The CDR3 loop is CASSVAFQGADTQYF. CDR3 DNA sequence: TGTGCCAGCAGCGTAGCCTTCCAGGGAGCAGATACGCAGTATTTT.

This clone was seen a few times. The J gene is TRBJ2-2, the V gene TRBV6-1, with TRBD1 matching over 7 bases. Germline CDR1 is MNHNS and CDR2 is SASEGT. This CDR3 has 18 amino acids. Unmatched junction bases numbered 14, after V lost 4 bases and J lost 3 bases. The chain's CDR3 is CASSGSVRQGGDTGELFF. Here the CDR3 DNA reads TGTGCCAGCAGTGGGAGTGTTAGACAGGGTGGAGACACCGGGGAGCTGTTTTTT.

This clone has a handful of counts. The J gene is TRBJ1-1, the V gene TRBV5-6; D is undetermined. The CDR3 totals 11 residues. V gave up 2 bases and J gave up 8 bases, with 7 bases separating them. CDR1 and CDR2 from the germline V gene are SGHDT and YYEEEE. CDR3 sequence (DNA): TGTGCCAGCAGCTTTTACGGAGAAGCTTTCTTT. Translating gives CASSFYGEAFF. Based on the CDR3 plus reference TRBV5-6 and TRBJ1-1, the full variable domain is DAGVTQSPTHLIKTRGQQVTLRCSPKSGHDTVSWYQQALGQGPQFIFQYYEEEERQRGNFPDRFSGHQFPNYSSELNVNALLLGDSALYLCASSFYGEAFFGQGTRLTVV.

The gene calls are TRBV11-2 and TRBJ2-5; D is undetermined. CDR3 length equals 12 residues. Germline V gene sequence: CDR1 SGHAT, CDR2 FQNNGV. Trimming pared 5 bases from V and 5 bases from J, leaving 9 bases between. CDR3: CASSLEWETQYF. The CDR3 DNA follows: TGTGCCAGCAGCCTCGAATGGGAGACCCAGTACTTC.

The chain is built from TRBV11-2 and TRBJ1-1; D is possibly TRBD1 (5 bases). Germline V lookup: CDR1 SGHAT, CDR2 FQNNGV. The CDR3 runs to 15 residues. Deletions cut 5 bases from V and 3 bases from J, with 16 bases between. CDR3 residues: CASSPHPGWDTEAFF. CDR3 DNA sequence: TGTGCCAGCAGCCCCCACCCAGGGTGGGACACTGAAGCTTTCTTT.

This chain links TRBV28 with TRBJ1-2, with no clear D. This CDR3 comprises 14 residues. The V end was cut by 2 bases, the J end by 4 bases, with 11 bases between. Germline V CDR1 and CDR2: MDHEN, SYDVKM. This CDR3 is CASSLRPDPYGYTF. CDR3 sequence (DNA): TGTGCCAGCAGTTTACGGCCAGACCCCTATGGCTACACCTTC.

V usage is TRBV11-3 and J usage is TRBJ2-1; D possibly corresponds to TRBD2 (5 bases). The CDR3 covers 13 residues. Germline V gives CDR1 SGHNT, CDR2 YENEEA. V lost 0 bases and J lost 9, with 9 bases in between. The CDR3 DNA follows: TGTGCCAGCAGCTTAGACTCTGCGGGTGAGCAGTTCTTC. As protein: CASSLDSAGEQFF.

The J gene is TRBJ1-5, the V gene TRBV7-2; D is perhaps TRBD1 (6 bases). Per the germline V gene, CDR1 is SGHTA and CDR2 is FQGNSA. The CDR3 is 16 residues long. V dropped 5 bases and J dropped 0 bases, with 14 bases sitting between them. The CDR3 bases are TGTGCCAGCAGCCGCGATGGACAGAATAGCAATCAGCCCCAGCATTTT. It translates to CASSRDGQNSNQPQHF.

V usage is TRBV2 and J usage is TRBJ1-5; the D is unclear. CDR3 length: 14 amino acids. Between the trimmed V and J ends, which lost 7 bases and 1 base, there was a span of 11 bases. Germline CDR1 reads SNHLY; CDR2 reads FYNNEI. The CDR3 bases are TGTGCCAGCAACGCGTCCCCGAGCAATCAGCCCCAGCATTTT. Residues: CASNASPSNQPQHF.

The gene calls are TRBV10-3 and TRBJ2-2; the match to TRBD2 covers 14 bases. There are 17 residues in the CDR3. Germline CDR1 and CDR2: ENHRY and SYGVKD. Trimming removed 6 bases from V and 1 base from J; junction bases left unmatched: 4. CDR3 sequence (DNA): TGTGCCATCAGGATCGGGACTAGCGGGAGGAACACCGGGGAGCTGTTTTTT. This codes for CAIRIGTSGRNTGELFF.

The CDR3 spells CASTKNLGSHEQYF. The CDR3 DNA reads TGTGCCAGCACCAAAAATCTAGGTTCCCACGAGCAGTACTTC. This rearrangement joins TRBV2 to TRBJ2-5; D uncertain. The tail of the sequence fits TRBJ2-7 better, so the J call may be wrong. The CDR3 has 14 residues. Germline lookup yields CDR1 SNHLY and CDR2 FYNNEI.

The J gene is TRBJ2-7, the V gene TRBV5-6, with 9 bases lining up with TRBD1. CDR3 size: 14 residues. From germline, CDR1 is SGHDT and CDR2 YYEEEE. Losses at the gene ends were 2 bases for V and 4 bases for J; bases not matched to a gene: 4. CDR3 sequence: CASSLTDRGYEQYF. In DNA, the CDR3 is TGTGCCAGCAGCTTAACCGACAGGGGGTACGAGCAGTACTTC. The variable domain in full, with the rest retrieved from reference TRBV5-6 and TRBJ2-7, is DAGVTQSPTHLIKTRGQQVTLRCSPKSGHDTVSWYQQALGQGPQFIFQYYEEEERQRGNFPDRFSGHQFPNYSSELNVNALLLGDSALYLCASSLTDRGYEQYFGPGTRLTVT.

The gene calls are TRBV4-3 and TRBJ2-7; D ambiguous. The CDR3 sequence is 14 residues long. CDR1 LGHNA and CDR2 YSLEER come from the germline V gene. V lost 1 base and J 2 bases, leaving 9 bases between the germline ends. The CDR3 nucleotides read TGCGCCAGCAGCCAAGCGTTGGTTGCCTACGAGCAGTACTTC. Translated, it gives CASSQALVAYEQYF.

Details on this clone: The germline gene is not matched at one end of the junction; a read error may be the cause. The chain combines TRBV11-2 with TRBJ2-1; a weak D match, TRBD2 (6 bases). CDR1 SGHAT and CDR2 FQNNGV come from the germline V gene. The CDR3 is 13 amino acids. The CDR3 sequence: CTSSLDPGDEQFF. The CDR3, as DNA: TGTACCAGCAGCTTAGATCCGGGAGATGAGCAGTTCTTC. The full variable domain, in which reference TRBV11-2 and TRBJ2-1 provide the parts outside the CDR3, is EAGVAQSPRYKIIEKRQSVAFWCNPISGHATLYWYQQILGQGPKLLIQFQNNGVVDDSQLPKDRFSAERLKGVDSTLKIQPAKLEDSAVYLCTSSLDPGDEQFFGPGTRLTVL.

The V call is TRBV6-4, the J call TRBJ2-2; TRBD2 matches at 9 bases. This CDR3 spans 15 amino acids. CDR1 MRHNA and CDR2 SNTAGT come from the germline V gene. J was trimmed by 6 bases and V by 5 bases; bases with no gene match: 7. The DNA of the CDR3 is TGTGCCAGCAGTCCAAATAGCGGGAGCGCCGGGGAGCTGTTTTTT. It yields the protein CASSPNSGSAGELFF.

This clone has a single count. For the CDR3, the DNA is TGTGCCAGCAGGGAGTTCACCTACGAGCAGTACTTC. Its protein product is CASREFTYEQYF. The chain uses TRBV2 and TRBJ2-7; D uncertain. The length of the CDR3 is 12 residues. Per the germline V gene, CDR1 is SNHLY and CDR2 is FYNNEI. Trimming took off 6 bases at V and 2 bases at J, with 8 bases between the two ends.

For this clone: This specimen includes other DNA sequences encoding the same CDR3. This sequence joins TRBV5-4 and TRBJ2-5; 7 bases align to TRBD1. The CDR3 is 14 residues long. The germline V gene has CDR1 SGHNT and CDR2 YYREEE (reference sequence). Losses at the gene ends were 4 bases for V and 2 bases for J; bases not matched to a gene: 5. CDR3 sequence reads: CASSPGTVQETQYF. In DNA, the CDR3 is TGTGCCAGCAGCCCCGGGACAGTACAAGAGACCCAGTACTTC.

This clone was seen once. V is TRBV28 and J is TRBJ2-7; D is possibly TRBD1 or TRBD2 (5 bases each). The CDR3 length is 15 residues. V was trimmed by 5 bases and J by 3 bases, leaving 17 bases between them. The germline V gene encodes CDR1 MDHEN and CDR2 SYDVKM. The CDR3 DNA is TGTGCCAGCAGTCCAAGTGGGGGTCGTCTCTACGAGCAGTACTTC. Translation: CASSPSGGRLYEQYF.